Included here is one TCR beta chain sequence, with context. The antigen is undetermined. TCRdb keeps only in-frame clones here, not all; method: immunoSEQ multiplex PCR. The table includes more than 300,000 clones, roughly 89% detected once. This record comes from a study of Ad26.COV2.S vaccination and SARS-CoV-2 variants. Study-level points and caveats: Placebo recipients showed lower spike-specific TCR breadth than vaccinees.

The CDR3 extends over 14 amino acids. CDR1 SEHNR and CDR2 FQNEAQ come from the germline V gene (reference sequence). Trimming pared 4 bases from V and 2 bases from J, leaving 12 bases between. As to treatment: around 19 received Ad26.COV2.S at low or high dose, single or two shots; about five received placebo; per-sample allocation not given. All samples were drawn on day 63, counting from the first vaccine or placebo injection. It was an adult aged 18-55 years in Boston who was the donor. Sample: peripheral blood, taken in a trial of Ad26.COV2.S vaccine versus placebo. V and J are TRBV7-9 and TRBJ2-7; no firm D call. The sequence came from a person aged 18-60 years who received the Ad26.COV2.S COVID-19 vaccine or a placebo. This CDR3 is CASSSPGRAYEQYF. DNA for the CDR3: TGTGCCAGCAGCTCACCCGGACGAGCCTACGAGCAGTACTTC.